This T cell receptor beta chain was observed in a study of CXCR3-negative and CXCR3-positive naive CD8 T cells (dated by TCRdb to the late 2010s). With respect to the entire study: In total, 120 million to 150 million TRB reads were obtained, which works out to roughly 1.5 +/- 0.3 million reads per library. Diversity and physicochemical repertoire analyses were performed on around 10 donors pooled from two independent experiments. TRBV-TRBJ cluster analysis included naive subsets from 5 donors and memory cells from 3 donors. The paper as a whole reports these results and caveats: Both naive subsets had comparably high repertoire diversity, while memory CD8+ T cells had much lower repertoire diversity. Freshly isolated PBMCs were used for most assays because CXCR3 expression went down partially after cryopreservation. Similar TRBV-TRBJ usage was shown by naive CXCR3-negative and CXCR3-positive cells from the same donor, whereas distinct patterns were shown by memory cells. Compared with CXCR3-negative naive cells, CXCR3-positive naive cells had TRB CDR3s with higher hydrophobicity (lower Kidera factor 4), lower energy, and higher strength and volume indices. Because surface CD5, which is linked to self-reactivity in mice, was comparable between the naive subsets, TCR interaction strength was also inferred from the physicochemical properties of TRB CDR3s.

Comments on this clonotype: This clone's antigen is unknown.

Each CD8+ T cell subset was flow-sorted in triplicate, and some 310,000 cells per subset were placed directly into RLT lysis buffer. To keep memory contaminants out, a stringent definition of naive CD8+ T cells was applied: CD45RO-CCR7+CD27+CD95-. Peripheral blood mononuclear cells were isolated from buffy coats using standard density gradient centrifugation. A FACSAria III was used to flow-sort naive CD8+ T cells into CXCR3-negative and CXCR3-positive populations. An RNeasy Mini Kit was used to extract total RNA from the sorted cells. These reads were obtained on a NextSeq 550. The Human TCR Profiling Kit (MiLaboratory) was used to make UMI-labeled 5' RACE TRB cDNA libraries. cDNA synthesis used the entire amount of extracted RNA, and PCR amplification then used the entire amount of cDNA produced. Libraries were prepared in parallel with an identical number of PCR cycles. The study's processing was this. With a requirement of at least two reads per UMI, MIGEC and MiXCR extracted about 56,000 +/- 9,600 unique UMI-labeled TRB cDNA molecules per library. Each library averaged about 37,000 +/- 9,700 functional in-frame TRB CDR3 nucleotide clonotypes without stop codons. After downsampling to 5000 UMI-labeled TRB molecules per sample, diversity metrics, including normalized Shannon-Wiener and Chao1, were computed in VDJtools. For the central five CDR3 residues, VDJtools calculated physicochemical properties weighted by clonotype size, namely interaction energy, strength, volume and Kidera factor 4. Following reprocessing of the reads by TCRdb, the data hold one row per CDR3 protein sequence and no DNA is available. The V and J calls and clone size come from TCRdb's table, not from the authors' own analysis. In this sample's table one finds 140,000 to 150,000 distinct CDR3 sequences. The ten largest clones capture around 0.28% of the sample.

Via the germline V gene, CDR1 is MGHRA and CDR2 YSYEKL. The CDR3 sequence holds 16 residues, the cysteine and phenylalanine included. Only the protein sequence is given. The receptor chain draws on TRBV4-1 and TRBJ2-2; checking the TCRdb D call of TRBD2 is not possible without DNA. The sequenced sample was naive CXCR3+ CD8+ T cells from blood. The cell subset or site label, read with the paper, signifies: CD45RO-CCR7+CD27+CD95- naive CD8+ T cells expressing CXCR3 (TNR3+). The source is a human donor in good health. Some clones in this sample may be carry-over from other donors' samples. The CDR3 corresponds to CASSQAGLANTGEPFF.